One sample yielded the 32 T cell receptor beta chains listed below, sequenced in a study of cytomegalovirus exposure and HLA in healthy donors. It was with 60 Vbeta and 13 Jbeta primers that the PCR ran. TCRdb's table, derived via immunoSEQ multiplex PCR, lists solely in-frame clones and lacks some. The repertoire holds 100,000 or so clones, with 65% to 85% as singletons. Material: PBMCs. The origin of the receptors is a man aged 50-60 years in good health and CMV-seronegative.

The chain uses TRBV5-8 and TRBJ1-1; D not certain. The CDR3 totals 15 residues. Looked up from germline, CDR1 is SGHTS and CDR2 is YDEGEE. The V gene lost 4 bases and the J gene lost 0 bases, with 13 bases spanning the gap. The CDR3 reads CASSLFKTMNTEAFF. CDR3 sequence (DNA): TGTGCCAGCAGCCTGTTCAAGACTATGAACACTGAAGCTTTCTTT.

This clone was seen a handful of times. The chain joins TRBV6-1 to TRBJ2-4; the match to TRBD2 covers 7 bases. This CDR3 region has 20 residues. The germline V gene has CDR1 MNHNS and CDR2 SASEGT. J lost 3 bases, V lost 2 bases, and 19 bases had no gene match. The CDR3 sequence is CASSEIRAGAVLDSKNIQYF. CDR3 DNA sequence: TGTGCCAGCAGTGAAATAAGGGCGGGAGCAGTATTAGATAGCAAAAACATTCAGTACTTC.

The chain recombines TRBV29-1 with TRBJ2-7; D is perhaps TRBD1 (7 bases). In germline, CDR1 is SQVTM, CDR2 ANQGSEA. The CDR3 consists of 14 residues. Between the trimmed V and J ends, which lost 7 bases and 7 bases, there was a span of 23 bases. The CDR3 sequence is CSATGLLSAGEQYF. In DNA, the CDR3 is TGCAGCGCGACAGGGCTCCTCAGTGCGGGGGAGCAGTACTTC.

V gene TRBV5-6 combines with J gene TRBJ2-1, with 7 bases aligning to TRBD1. This CDR3 has 15 residues. The germline gives CDR1 SGHDT, CDR2 YYEEEE. V trimming: 2 bases; J trimming: 7 bases; junction bases outside the gene matches: 9. Here the CDR3 DNA reads TGTGCCAGCAGCTTTCGGACAGGCACGGGGAATGAGCAGTTCTTC. This gives the protein CASSFRTGTGNEQFF.

CDR3 sequence: CASRRTDNEQFF. The DNA for the CDR3 is TGTGCCAGCAGGCGGACAGACAATGAGCAGTTCTTC. The chain combines TRBV7-2 with TRBJ2-1, with a weak D call TRBD1 (6 bases). The germline CDR1 and CDR2 sequences are SGHTA and FQGNSA. Between the trimmed V and J ends, which lost 6 bases and 5 bases, there was a span of 8 bases. This CDR3 comprises 12 residues.

J is TRBJ2-7 and V is TRBV21-1; TRBD1, the table's D call, lacks a check against the DNA. TRBV21-1 is deemed a pseudogene. CDR3 length: 14 amino acids. The CDR3 DNA reads TGTGCCAGCAACAGTAAAGGGACAGGGGACGAGCAGTACTTC. Amino acids: CASNSKGTGDEQYF.

Worth noting for this clone: The junction departs from germline at one end; a sequencing error may be responsible. The rearrangement uses TRBV7-7 and TRBJ2-3; the match to TRBD1 covers 11 bases. Germline CDR1 SSHAT, CDR2 FNYEAQ (reference sequence). The CDR3 runs to 13 residues. CDR3 sequence reads: CASSWTGGDTQYF. For the CDR3, the DNA is TGTGCTAGCAGCTGGACAGGGGGCGATACGCAGTATTTT.

The V call is TRBV10-1, the J call TRBJ2-6; 12 bases align to TRBD1. The J segment lost 12 bases and the V segment lost 5 bases, leaving 8 bases of the junction unmatched. The germline gives CDR1 WNHNN, CDR2 SYGVQD (reference sequence). The CDR3 sequence is 15 residues long. The chain's CDR3 is CASSPGTGGFSVLTF. The CDR3 DNA is TGCGCCAGCAGTCCCGGGACAGGGGGCTTCTCCGTCCTGACTTTC.

This clone was counted a few times. V is TRBV9 and J is TRBJ2-7, with 9 bases lining up with TRBD2. The CDR3 length is 15 residues. Trimming took 7 bases from V and 6 from J; bases not matched to a gene: 14. CDR1 is SGDLS and CDR2 is YYNGEE in the germline V gene. In nucleotides, the CDR3 is TGTGCCAGCGGTCGGTCGGGGACTAGCCTCGGCGAGCAGTACTTC. Its protein is CASGRSGTSLGEQYF.

The V gene is TRBV11-2, the J gene TRBJ2-5; D uncertain. Germline V gene lookup returns CDR1 SGHAT and CDR2 FQNNGV. Trimming removed 1 base from V and 5 bases from J, with 11 bases in between. The CDR3 runs to 14 residues. CDR3 DNA: TGTGCCAGCAGCTTAGGGCCAGCCGGGGAGACCCAGTACTTC. Protein: CASSLGPAGETQYF.

This chain uses TRBV18 with TRBJ1-3, with D perhaps TRBD1 (5 bases). The CDR3 contains 14 residues. Germline values: CDR1 KGHSH, CDR2 LQKENI. Trimming took 3 bases from V and 0 from J, leaving 6 bases between them. The DNA of the CDR3 is TGTGCCAGCTCACCCGACAGCTCTGGAAACACCATATATTTT. Its translation: CASSPDSSGNTIYF.

V and J are TRBV7-2 and TRBJ2-6; a possible D gene is TRBD2 (5 bases). Trimming left V 5 bases short and J 3 bases short, with 8 bases between. The germline V gene has CDR1 SGHTA and CDR2 FQGNSA. The CDR3 sequence is 14 residues long. CDR3 DNA sequence: TGTGCCAGCAGCGCTACTAGTGGGGCCAACGTCCTGACTTTC. Encoded protein: CASSATSGANVLTF.

The table lists this clone with a few counts. The chain joins TRBV30 to TRBJ1-1, with 9 nucleotides matching TRBD1. Germline V lookup: CDR1 GTSNPN, CDR2 SVGIG (reference sequence). The CDR3 is made up of 12 amino acids. DNA for the CDR3: TGTGCATTGGACAGGGGAGACACTGAAGCTTTCTTT. Translation: CALDRGDTEAFF.

This chain links TRBV30 with TRBJ1-4; D is uncertain. The CDR3 is 15 residues long. The germline V gene encodes CDR1 GTSNPN and CDR2 SVGIG (reference sequence). V lost 2 bases and J lost 0, with 10 bases in between. This chain's CDR3 is CAWSPFSATNEKLFF. Here the CDR3 DNA reads TGTGCCTGGAGTCCTTTCAGTGCAACTAATGAAAAACTGTTTTTT.

This chain joins TRBV6-5 and TRBJ1-6; D unclear. CDR3 length: 15 residues. V gave up 8 bases and J gave up 9 bases, with 20 bases separating them. Germline values: CDR1 MNHEY, CDR2 SVGAGI. CDR3: CASSNGFLVGSPLHF. In nucleotides, the CDR3 is TGTGCCAGCTCCAATGGGTTTCTAGTGGGTTCACCCCTCCACTTT.

V usage is TRBV30 and J usage is TRBJ1-4; D is possibly TRBD1 (5 bases). Germline values: CDR1 GTSNPN, CDR2 SVGIG (reference sequence). V gave up 0 bases and J gave up 1 base, with 18 bases separating them. The CDR3 loop spans 18 amino acids. This chain's CDR3 is CAWSVYRRGAGTNEKLFF. The CDR3 nucleotides are TGTGCCTGGAGTGTATATCGGAGGGGCGCGGGAACTAATGAAAAACTGTTTTTT.

The chain combines TRBV19 with TRBJ2-7, with a tentative D call TRBD1 (5 bases). V lost 0 bases to trimming and J lost 2 bases, with 8 bases between them. The CDR3 covers 14 residues. CDR1 and CDR2 from the germline V gene are LNHDA and SQIVND (reference sequence). CDR3: CASSIETGAYEQYF. The CDR3 DNA reads as TGTGCCAGTAGTATAGAAACAGGAGCCTACGAGCAGTACTTC.

This rearrangement joins TRBV19 to TRBJ2-7; TRBD1 matches at 7 bases. This CDR3 contains 17 residues. Germline CDR1 reads LNHDA; CDR2 reads SQIVND (reference sequence). Trimming took 1 base from V and 0 from J; bases not matched to a gene: 9. Here the CDR3 DNA reads TGTGCCAGTAGTATAGGATCCGGGACAGCCAGCTCCTACGAGCAGTACTTC. The encoded protein is CASSIGSGTASSYEQYF.

A word on this clone: In this CDR3 the conserved last residue, phenylalanine or tryptophan, is missing, so a read error is likely. This rearrangement joins TRBV5-4 to TRBJ2-7, with 11 bases aligning to TRBD2. Germline CDR1 is SGHNT and CDR2 is YYREEE (reference sequence). Unmatched junction bases numbered 7, after V lost 4 bases and J lost 4 bases. This CDR3 has 15 residues. DNA of the CDR3: TGTGCCAGCAGCCTAGGGACTAGCGGATCTTACGAGCAGTACCTC. This encodes CASSLGTSGSYEQYL.

The chain is built from TRBV19 and TRBJ1-1, with 7 positions matching TRBD1. Germline V lookup: CDR1 LNHDA, CDR2 SQIVND (reference sequence). Unmatched junction bases numbered 10, after V lost 6 bases and J lost 9 bases. The CDR3 extends over 13 amino acids. CDR3 in amino acids: CASSLREGAQAFF. CDR3 sequence (DNA): TGTGCCAGTAGCCTGAGAGAGGGGGCTCAAGCTTTCTTT.

The chain joins TRBV6-1 to TRBJ2-3; TRBD2 aligns across 13 bases. The CDR3 consists of 17 residues. The germline V gene has CDR1 MNHNS and CDR2 SASEGT. Trimming cost V 2 bases and J 2 bases; bases outside gene matches: 4. CDR3 coding DNA: TGTGCCAGCAGTGAACGGGGACTAGCGGGACCCACAGATACGCAGTATTTT. It translates to CASSERGLAGPTDTQYF.

J is TRBJ2-2 and V is TRBV6-4; TRBD2 is a possible D gene (6 bases). The V and J ends lost 8 bases and 0 bases respectively, with 16 bases between them. Looked up from germline, CDR1 is MRHNA and CDR2 is SNTAGT. The CDR3 is 16 residues long. Here the CDR3 reads CASLAGPNSNTGELFF. The CDR3 DNA reads as TGTGCCAGCCTCGCGGGACCGAACTCGAACACCGGGGAGCTGTTTTTT.

The chain combines TRBV11-2 with TRBJ2-6; no definite D call. This CDR3 has 14 amino acids. From germline, CDR1 is SGHAT and CDR2 FQNNGV. Trimming shortened V by 5 bases and J by 1 base, and 6 bases separated the two germline ends. The CDR3 DNA reads as TGTGCCAGCAGCCCCACATCTGGGGCCAACGTCCTGACTTTC. Translating it yields CASSPTSGANVLTF.

This rearrangement joins TRBV27 to TRBJ2-6; 7 bases match TRBD1. The germline gives CDR1 MNHEY, CDR2 SMNVEV (reference sequence). Unmatched junction bases numbered 7, after V lost 4 bases and J lost 4 bases. CDR3 length: 16 amino acids. Here the CDR3 DNA reads TGTGCCAGCAGTTCATATGGACAGGCCGGGGCCAACGTCCTGACTTTC. Amino acid sequence: CASSSYGQAGANVLTF.

The chain recombines TRBV23-1 with TRBJ1-1; D remains ambiguous. TRBV23-1 is filed as an ORF, its function uncertain. The CDR3 contains 16 residues. Between the trimmed V and J ends, which lost 8 bases and 1 base, there was a span of 20 bases. CDR3 nucleotide sequence: TGCGCCAGCTGGAGTCTCCTGAAACTGGGGAACACTGAAGCTTTCTTT. Protein product: CASWSLLKLGNTEAFF.

V usage is TRBV7-2 and J usage is TRBJ1-2; D gene uncertain. The V end was cut by 2 bases, the J end by 6 bases, with 7 bases between. The CDR3 sequence is 12 residues long. Germline V CDR1 and CDR2: SGHTA, FQGNSA. The chain's CDR3 is CASSLTTHGYTF. The CDR3 DNA follows: TGTGCCAGCAGCTTAACTACCCATGGCTACACCTTC.

Only a few counts were recorded for this clone. The chain has TRBV27 and TRBJ2-3; D is undetermined. The germline CDR1 and CDR2 sequences are MNHEY and SMNVEV (reference sequence). The CDR3 loop spans 16 amino acids. The V and J ends lost 3 bases and 2 bases respectively, with 15 bases between them. Here the CDR3 reads CASSFGATQLTDTQYF. The CDR3 DNA is TGTGCCAGCAGTTTTGGTGCTACCCAACTCACAGATACGCAGTATTTT.

This clone was counted between two and nine times. The chain has TRBV5-1 and TRBJ1-1, with D possibly TRBD1 on 5 matching bases. The CDR3 is 16 residues long. From germline, CDR1 is SGHRS and CDR2 YFSETQ. V dropped 0 bases and J dropped 4 bases, with 16 bases sitting between them. CDR3 bases: TGCGCCAGCAGCTTGGGATTTACAGGTCAGGGCACTGAAGCTTTCTTT. Residues: CASSLGFTGQGTEAFF.

This sequence joins TRBV27 and TRBJ2-2; 7 bases align to TRBD2. Losses at the gene ends were 3 bases for V and 4 bases for J; bases not matched to a gene: 2. CDR1 and CDR2 (germline): MNHEY, SMNVEV (reference sequence). CDR3 length: 14 residues. CDR3 nucleotide sequence: TGTGCCAGCAGTTTGGGGGGGAGCACCGGGGAGCTGTTTTTT. It translates to CASSLGGSTGELFF.

The J gene is TRBJ1-6, the V gene TRBV5-4, with 10 bases lining up with TRBD1. Germline V gene lookup returns CDR1 SGHNT and CDR2 YYREEE (reference sequence). This CDR3 has 16 amino acids. Trimming at V came to 0 bases and at J to 13 bases, leaving 10 bases not matched to a gene. In DNA, the CDR3 is TGTGCCAGCAGCTTGGGTCAACCGGGACAGGGGATCCCCCTCCACTTT. It yields the protein CASSLGQPGQGIPLHF.

This clone appeared a few times. This sequence joins TRBV7-2 and TRBJ2-1; D may be TRBD2 (5 bases). This CDR3 contains 15 residues. CDR1 and CDR2 (germline): SGHTA, FQGNSA. V lost 5 bases and J lost 6, with 17 bases in between. This CDR3 reads CASSPQDLYSNEQFF. In nucleotides, the CDR3 is TGTGCCAGCAGCCCTCAGGACTTGTACTCCAATGAGCAGTTCTTC.

V usage is TRBV28 and J usage is TRBJ2-5; D is unresolved. The CDR3 spans 13 residues. Germline V lookup: CDR1 MDHEN, CDR2 SYDVKM. Between the trimmed V and J ends, which lost 4 bases and 3 bases, there was a span of 9 bases. CDR3 DNA: TGTGCCAGCAGTTCCCCCGGTGAAGAGACCCAGTACTTC. This codes for CASSSPGEETQYF.